This is a list of T cell receptor beta chains from one sample in a study of Ad26.COV2.S vaccination and SARS-CoV-2 variants. Sequencing was performed with immunoSEQ multiplex PCR; in TCRdb, only in-frame clones are kept and a portion is missing. The sample yields fewer than 800,000 clones, about 90% seen once. The sample was peripheral blood, taken in a trial of Ad26.COV2.S vaccine versus placebo. These receptors came from a person aged 18-60 years who received the Ad26.COV2.S COVID-19 vaccine or a placebo. CDR3s include the opening cysteine and the closing phenylalanine or tryptophan. A D gene is named only where the DNA matches it firmly. The size of a clone is reported for some rows only, either as once, few or many, or as a class for expanded clones.

V: TRBV6-5; size: few; D: TRBD2; J: TRBJ2-2; CDR3: CASGSGGRTGELFF; DNA: TGTGCCAGCGGTAGCGGGGGTCGGACCGGGGAGCTGTTTTTT
V: TRBV5-6; size: NA; D: NA; J: TRBJ2-1; CDR3: CASSFSEGQVYNEQFF; DNA: TGTGCCAGCAGCTTTTCTGAGGGGCAGGTCTACAATGAGCAGTTCTTC
V: TRBV19; size: NA; D: NA; J: TRBJ1-3; CDR3: CASTIPGHRGTIYF; DNA: TGTGCCAGTACCATCCCAGGGCACCGAGGCACCATATATTTT
V: TRBV14; size: NA; D: NA; J: TRBJ2-1; CDR3: CASSQTLSGGEQFF; DNA: TGTGCCAGCAGCCAGACCCTCTCCGGGGGTGAGCAGTTCTTC
V: TRBV7-7; size: once; D: TRBD1; J: TRBJ2-7; CDR3: CASSLYRGHYEQYF; DNA: TGTGCCAGCAGCTTATACAGGGGGCATTACGAGCAGTACTTC
V: TRBV29-1; size: NA; D: NA; J: TRBJ2-2; CDR3: CSVGGRSGTGELFF; DNA: TGCAGCGTTGGGGGGAGGAGCGGCACCGGGGAGCTGTTTTTT
V: TRBV19; size: NA; D: NA; J: TRBJ2-7; CDR3: CASSLLPGSGQYF; DNA: TGTGCCAGTAGTCTCCTCCCAGGGTCTGGGCAGTACTTC
V: TRBV10-3; size: once; D: NA; J: TRBJ2-7; CDR3: CAISESTEDEQYF; DNA: TGTGCCATCAGTGAGTCCACAGAAGACGAGCAGTACTTC
V: TRBV30; size: NA; D: NA; J: TRBJ2-3; CDR3: CAWSQGSSSHTDTQYF; DNA: TGTGCCTGGAGTCAGGGCTCATCCTCCCACACAGATACGCAGTATTTT
V: TRBV30; size: NA; D: NA; J: TRBJ1-4; CDR3: CAWSGSRTAQTNEKLFF; DNA: TGTGCCTGGAGTGGGAGCAGGACAGCTCAAACTAATGAAAAACTGTTTTTT
V: TRBV30; size: NA; D: TRBD1; J: TRBJ2-2; CDR3: CAWTQGAGELFF; DNA: TGTGCCTGGACCCAGGGGGCCGGGGAGCTGTTTTTT
V: TRBV2; size: NA; D: TRBD1; J: TRBJ1-2; CDR3: CASSETGAYGYTF; DNA: TGTGCCAGCAGCGAAACAGGGGCCTATGGCTACACCTTC
V: TRBV18; size: once; D: NA; J: TRBJ1-5; CDR3: CASSPLGGLDQPQHF; DNA: TGTGCCAGCTCACCATTGGGAGGTCTAGATCAGCCCCAGCATTTT
V: TRBV10-3; size: NA; D: NA; J: TRBJ1-3; CDR3: CAISEGGGRPGNTIYF; DNA: TGTGCCATCAGTGAGGGCGGGGGCCGTCCTGGAAACACCATATATTTT
V: TRBV13; size: few; D: NA; J: TRBJ2-7; CDR3: CASSLGLDYYEQYF; DNA: TGTGCCAGCAGCTTAGGCTTGGATTACTACGAGCAGTACTTC
V: TRBV19; size: NA; D: NA; J: TRBJ2-3; CDR3: CASSMGLRDTQYF; DNA: TGTGCCAGTAGTATGGGACTTCGTGATACGCAGTATTTT
V: TRBV19; size: NA; D: NA; J: TRBJ1-6; CDR3: CASRSTGGWNSPLHF; DNA: TGTGCCAGTAGGAGCACAGGCGGGTGGAATTCACCCCTCCACTTT
V: TRBV6-4; size: NA; D: NA; J: TRBJ1-1; CDR3: CASSEDSQNTEAFF; DNA: TGTGCCAGCAGTGAAGACAGCCAAAACACTGAAGCTTTCTTT
V: TRBV19; size: NA; D: NA; J: TRBJ1-5; CDR3: CASSVIDRRSNQPQHF; DNA: TGTGCCAGTAGTGTGATCGACAGGAGGAGCAATCAGCCCCAGCATTTT
V: TRBV7-9; size: NA; D: TRBD1; J: TRBJ1-4; CDR3: CASSPTGQVLNEKLFF; DNA: TGTGCCAGCAGCCCAACGGGACAGGTGCTTAATGAAAAACTGTTTTTT
V: TRBV18; size: NA; D: TRBD1; J: TRBJ2-7; CDR3: CASSPVGTGYHEQYF; DNA: TGTGCCAGCTCCCCCGTTGGGACAGGCTACCACGAGCAGTACTTC
V: TRBV2; size: NA; D: TRBD1; J: TRBJ2-7; CDR3: CASSGEHRGMGSEQYF; DNA: TGTGCCAGCAGTGGGGAACACAGGGGGATGGGAAGTGAGCAGTACTTC
V: TRBV4-3; size: once; D: NA; J: TRBJ1-1; CDR3: CASSQDPRSTEAFF; DNA: TGCGCCAGCAGCCAAGACCCCCGGTCGACTGAAGCTTTCTTT
V: TRBV3-1/TRBV3-2; size: NA; D: NA; J: TRBJ1-2; CDR3: CASSQEGRGYYGYTF; DNA: TGTGCCAGCAGCCAAGAGGGTAGGGGCTACTATGGCTACACCTTC
V: TRBV7-9; size: NA; D: TRBD1; J: TRBJ2-7; CDR3: CASSGETGGALTYEQYF; DNA: TGTGCCAGCTCAGGAGAAACAGGGGGCGCCTTGACGTACGAGCAGTACTTC
V: TRBV7-9; size: NA; D: TRBD2; J: TRBJ2-3; CDR3: CASQTSGSTDTQYF; DNA: TGTGCCAGCCAAACTAGCGGGAGCACAGATACGCAGTATTTT
V: TRBV29-1; size: NA; D: NA; J: TRBJ2-1; CDR3: CSVERPWNSRDYNEQFF; DNA: TGCAGCGTTGAACGACCTTGGAACTCCCGGGACTACAATGAGCAGTTCTTC
V: TRBV27; size: NA; D: TRBD1; J: TRBJ2-7; CDR3: CASSPGQGKTYEQYF; DNA: TGTGCCAGCAGTCCCGGACAGGGAAAGACCTACGAGCAGTACTTC
V: TRBV12-3/TRBV12-4; size: NA; D: NA; J: TRBJ1-3; CDR3: CASRTIGNTIYF; DNA: TGTGCCAGCAGGACGATAGGAAACACCATATATTTT
V: TRBV5-1; size: once; D: NA; J: TRBJ2-5; CDR3: CASSLEIGQTQYF; DNA: TGCGCCAGCAGCTTGGAGATCGGCCAGACCCAGTACTTC